This is a list of T cell receptor beta chains from one sample in a study of blood T cells in healthy people across ages. TCRdb used MiXCR to reprocess the 5' RACE reads, holding one entry per CDR3 protein. There are approximately 880,000 distinct CDR3 sequences in the sample; under 50% occur only once, and around 15% lies in the top ten. The sequencing sample was made of blood. These receptor sequences come from a man aged 30 to 39 in good health. CDR3s include the opening cysteine and the closing phenylalanine or tryptophan. D genes are given only for firm matches. Only some rows state a clone size, as once, few, many or a class for expanded clones.

cdr3_nt: TGCGCCAGCAGCCAAGATATAGGGCTACTTTCACCCCTCCACTTT
cdr3_aa: CASSQDIGLLSPLHF
clone_size: -
j_call: TRBJ1-6
d_call: -
v_call: TRBV4-3

cdr3_nt: TGTGCCATCAGTGAGGGGACAGGGACATACACCGGGGAGCTGTTTTTT
cdr3_aa: CAISEGTGTYTGELFF
clone_size: -
j_call: TRBJ2-2
d_call: TRBD1
v_call: TRBV10-3

cdr3_nt: TGTGCCAGCAGCCAAGCCCAATCCAGGGACAGCGAGTATGGCTACACCTTC
cdr3_aa: CASSQAQSRDSEYGYTF
clone_size: -
j_call: TRBJ1-2
d_call: TRBD1
v_call: TRBV4-2

cdr3_nt: TGTGCCAGCAGCGTGGGACAGGGGAAGGTGGATGAGCAGTTCTTC
cdr3_aa: CASSVGQGKVDEQFF
clone_size: few
j_call: TRBJ2-1
d_call: TRBD1
v_call: TRBV9

cdr3_nt: TGCGCCAGCAGCCAGAATGGTCGGGGGAGCACAGATACGCAGTATTTT
cdr3_aa: CASSQNGRGSTDTQYF
clone_size: -
j_call: TRBJ2-3
d_call: -
v_call: TRBV4-3

cdr3_nt: TGCGCCAGCAGCCAAGCAATGGGACAGGGAAATGAAAAACTGTTTTTT
cdr3_aa: CASSQAMGQGNEKLFF
clone_size: -
j_call: TRBJ1-4
d_call: TRBD1
v_call: TRBV4-1

cdr3_nt: TGTGCCAGCAGCGTTGAGGGGGTTCCAGAGACCCAGTACTTC
cdr3_aa: CASSVEGVPETQYF
clone_size: few
j_call: TRBJ2-5
d_call: -
v_call: TRBV9

cdr3_nt: TGTGCCAGCAGCTTCCCGGGACATACGTCCCAAGAGACCCGGTACTTC
cdr3_aa: CASSFPGHTSQETRYF
clone_size: -
j_call: TRBJ2-5
d_call: -
v_call: TRBV9

cdr3_nt: TGTGCCAGCAGCCCATCCGCTTTGAGGGTGTACGAGCAGTACTTC
cdr3_aa: CASSPSALRVYEQYF
clone_size: few
j_call: TRBJ2-7
d_call: -
v_call: TRBV11-1

cdr3_nt: TGTGCCAGCAGCCAATCTGGATTCGGGGGCAAAGAGACCCAGTACTTC
cdr3_aa: CASSQSGFGGKETQYF
clone_size: -
j_call: TRBJ2-5
d_call: -
v_call: TRBV16

cdr3_nt: TGTGCCAGCAGTTCGGACGAAAATAGGCACTATAATTCACCCCTCCACTTT
cdr3_aa: CASSSDENRHYNSPLHF
clone_size: -
j_call: TRBJ1-6
d_call: -
v_call: TRBV28

cdr3_nt: TGTGCCACAGGGGGCGGGGTGCACACAGATACGCAGTATTTT
cdr3_aa: CATGGGVHTDTQYF
clone_size: few
j_call: TRBJ2-3
d_call: TRBD1
v_call: TRBV10-3

cdr3_nt: TGCGCCAGCAGCCAAGGAGAGACGAGACGGACTGAAGCTTTCTTT
cdr3_aa: CASSQGETRRTEAFF
clone_size: few
j_call: TRBJ1-1
d_call: -
v_call: TRBV4-1

cdr3_nt: TGTGCCAGCAGGATGACAGACCACAATGAGCAGTTCTTC
cdr3_aa: CASRMTDHNEQFF
clone_size: -
j_call: TRBJ2-1
d_call: -
v_call: TRBV12-3/TRBV12-4

cdr3_nt: TGTGCCAGCAGTGACAGGACAGGGAGCACAGATACGCAGTATTTT
cdr3_aa: CASSDRTGSTDTQYF
clone_size: few
j_call: TRBJ2-3
d_call: TRBD1
v_call: TRBV6-1

cdr3_nt: TGTGCCAGCAGCTTCCGTCCGACAGGGAACACTGAAGCTTTCTTT
cdr3_aa: CASSFRPTGNTEAFF
clone_size: many
j_call: TRBJ1-1
d_call: -
v_call: TRBV7-9

cdr3_nt: TGTGCCAGCAGTTCCCTAAGTAGGGGAAGCAATCAGCCCCAGCATTTT
cdr3_aa: CASSSLSRGSNQPQHF
clone_size: few
j_call: TRBJ1-5
d_call: -
v_call: TRBV6-5

cdr3_nt: TGCAGTGCTAGAGGGAGGCTCAAAAACATTCAGTACTTC
cdr3_aa: CSARGRLKNIQYF
clone_size: many
j_call: TRBJ2-4
d_call: -
v_call: TRBV20-1

cdr3_nt: TGCGCCAGCAGCATGGACAGGGATGTCGTGGGGCAGTACTTC
cdr3_aa: CASSMDRDVVGQYF
clone_size: -
j_call: TRBJ2-4
d_call: TRBD1
v_call: TRBV5-1